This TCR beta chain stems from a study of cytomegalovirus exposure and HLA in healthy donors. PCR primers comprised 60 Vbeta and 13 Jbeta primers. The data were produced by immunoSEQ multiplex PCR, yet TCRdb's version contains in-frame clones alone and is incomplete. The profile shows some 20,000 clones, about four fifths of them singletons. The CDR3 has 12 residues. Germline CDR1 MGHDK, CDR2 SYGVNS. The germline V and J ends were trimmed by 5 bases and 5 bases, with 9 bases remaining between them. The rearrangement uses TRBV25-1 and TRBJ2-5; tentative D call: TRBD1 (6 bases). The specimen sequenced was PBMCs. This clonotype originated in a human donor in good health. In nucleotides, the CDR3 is TGTGCCAGCAGTAGGGGACACGAGACCCAGTACTTC. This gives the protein CASSRGHETQYF.